This T cell receptor (beta chain) derives from a study of cytomegalovirus exposure and HLA in healthy donors. The PCR ran on 60 Vbeta and 13 Jbeta primers. Here immunoSEQ multiplex PCR was the method, and the copy in TCRdb shows in-frame clones only, minus some. The sample holds some 130,000 clones, around 86% seen once. The CDR3 contains 13 residues. The J segment lost 0 bases and the V segment lost 6 bases, leaving 1 base of the junction unmatched. Germline loops: CDR1 SQVTM, CDR2 ANQGSEA. A single count supports this clone. Its antigen is still unknown. Study results and caveats: Analysis performed later found about 18,000 TCR beta sequences associated with HLA alleles at 0.05 false discovery rate. A prior analysis recorded that most TCR beta V segments were productive about 87% or about 30% of the time.

The sample taken for sequencing was PBMCs. The receptor was isolated from a man between 18 and 29 years old in good health and CMV-seronegative. This chain links TRBV29-1 with TRBJ2-1; 8 bases match TRBD2. The CDR3 bases are TGCAGCGTCGGGGGGGGCTCCTACAATGAGCAGTTCTTC. Translating it yields CSVGGGSYNEQFF.